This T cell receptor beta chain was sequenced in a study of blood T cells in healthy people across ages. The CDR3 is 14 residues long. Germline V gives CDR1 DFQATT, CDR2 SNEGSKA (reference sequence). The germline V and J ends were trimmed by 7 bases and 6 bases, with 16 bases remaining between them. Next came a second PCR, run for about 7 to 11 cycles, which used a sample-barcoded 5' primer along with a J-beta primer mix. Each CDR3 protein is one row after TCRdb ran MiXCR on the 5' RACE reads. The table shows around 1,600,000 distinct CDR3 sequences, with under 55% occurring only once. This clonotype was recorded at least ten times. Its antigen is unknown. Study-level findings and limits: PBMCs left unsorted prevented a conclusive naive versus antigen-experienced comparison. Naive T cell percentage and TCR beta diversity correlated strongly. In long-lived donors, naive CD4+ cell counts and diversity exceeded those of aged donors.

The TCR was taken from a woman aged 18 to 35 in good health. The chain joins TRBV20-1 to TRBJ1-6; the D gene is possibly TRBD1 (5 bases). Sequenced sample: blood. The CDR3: CSVTPRGFNSPLHF. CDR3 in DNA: TGCAGTGTCACGCCCCGGGGCTTTAATTCACCCCTCCACTTT.